One sample yielded the 14 T cell receptor beta chains listed below, sequenced in a study of control samples from healthy donors and cancer patients. Sequencing was performed with immunoSEQ multiplex PCR; in TCRdb, only in-frame clones are kept and a portion is missing. The sample holds some 130,000 clones, 80% to 95% seen once. The sequenced sample was blood. The receptors originated from a man in his forties in good health.

The chain is built from TRBV2 and TRBJ2-3, with 9 bases identical to TRBD1. Germline V gene sequence: CDR1 SNHLY, CDR2 FYNNEI. V lost 5 bases, J lost 5 bases, and 11 bases stayed unmatched. This CDR3 comprises 16 residues. CDR3 DNA: TGTGCCAGCAGTTCCTTACAGGGGGCAAAGGGAGATACGCAGTATTTT. It specifies CASSSLQGAKGDTQYF.

V is TRBV24-1 and J is TRBJ2-3, with TRBD2 identical over 11 bases. Germline CDR1 and CDR2: KGHDR and SFDVKD. The CDR3 covers 15 residues. V dropped 6 bases and J dropped 6; count of bases not matched to a gene: 7. The CDR3 nucleotides read TGTGCCACCAGTAGGCTAGCGGGGGGCAGGGATACGCAGTATTTT. This sequence encodes CATSRLAGGRDTQYF.

J is TRBJ1-1 and V is TRBV11-2, with TRBD1 matching 8 bases. Trimming removed 4 bases from V and 1 base from J; junction bases left unmatched: 8. CDR1 and CDR2 (germline): SGHAT, FQNNGV. This CDR3 contains 16 residues. CDR3: CASSYLRGRTNTEAFF. CDR3 coding DNA: TGTGCCAGCAGCTATCTCAGGGGGCGCACGAACACTGAAGCTTTCTTT.

CDR3 nucleotide sequence: TGCGCCAGCAGGCGATTGGCGGGACAGAATAATTCACCCCTCCACTTT. It encodes CASRRLAGQNNSPLHF. The rearrangement uses TRBV5-1 and TRBJ1-6; TRBD1 aligns across 7 bases. Trimming removed 5 bases from V and 5 bases from J; junction bases left unmatched: 10. Germline V CDR1 and CDR2: SGHRS, YFSETQ. CDR3 size: 16 residues.

The chain uses TRBV4-1 and TRBJ2-3, with 8 bases that match TRBD1. The ends lost 0 bases at V and 2 bases at J; junction bases unmatched: 10. The CDR3 loop spans 18 amino acids. Germline assignment: CDR1 MGHRA and CDR2 YSYEKL. The CDR3 spells CASSQDWTGRHLTDTQYF. The CDR3 bases are TGCGCCAGCAGCCAAGATTGGACAGGGAGGCACCTCACAGATACGCAGTATTTT.

This clone has just a few counts. V and J are TRBV5-1 and TRBJ2-1, with D perhaps being TRBD1 or TRBD2 (6 bases each). Trimming shortened V by 0 bases and J by 6 bases, and 10 bases separated the two germline ends. Germline V lookup: CDR1 SGHRS, CDR2 YFSETQ. This CDR3 has 14 amino acids. The CDR3 is CASSLGGASNEQFF. In DNA form, the CDR3 reads TGCGCCAGCAGCTTGGGGGGGGCGAGCAATGAGCAGTTCTTC.

V and J are TRBV7-9 and TRBJ2-5; D may match TRBD1 or TRBD2 (5 bases each). Trimming cost V 5 bases and J 4 bases, with 11 bases left between them. Looked up from germline, CDR1 is SEHNR and CDR2 is FQNEAQ (reference sequence). The CDR3 consists of 13 residues. The CDR3 sequence: CASSRGVIETQYF. CDR3 in DNA: TGTGCCAGCAGCCGAGGGGTGATAGAGACCCAGTACTTC.

This clone was found once. This sequence joins TRBV7-3 and TRBJ2-3; no reliable D call. The length of the CDR3 is 13 residues. Between the trimmed V and J ends, which lost 1 base and 7 bases, there was a span of 9 bases. Germline loops: CDR1 SGHTA, CDR2 FQGTGA. The CDR3 bases are TGTGCCAGCAGCTTAAGCCGAGAAAATACGCAGTATTTT. This sequence encodes CASSLSRENTQYF.

The chain carries TRBV2 and TRBJ2-3; D gene ambiguous. The germline V and J ends were trimmed by 3 bases and 3 bases, with 4 bases remaining between them. This CDR3 region has 12 residues. Per the germline V gene, CDR1 is SNHLY and CDR2 is FYNNEI. DNA for the CDR3: TGTGCCAGCAGTGAGGGGACAGATACGCAGTATTTT. Its translation is CASSEGTDTQYF.

This clone occurred a few times. The V call is TRBV19, the J call TRBJ2-2; 7 bases agree with TRBD1. V dropped 5 bases and J dropped 4; count of bases not matched to a gene: 4. Germline loops: CDR1 LNHDA, CDR2 SQIVND (reference sequence). This CDR3 is 14 amino acids long. CDR3 residues: CASSPGQTTGELFF. The CDR3 DNA reads TGTGCCAGTAGTCCGGGACAGACCACCGGGGAGCTGTTTTTT.

The chain is built from TRBV7-9 and TRBJ2-3, with 11 bases aligning to TRBD2. Trimming at V came to 2 bases and at J to 4 bases, leaving 2 bases not matched to a gene. The CDR3 spans 15 residues. Germline V gives CDR1 SEHNR, CDR2 FQNEAQ (reference sequence). The CDR3 nucleotides are TGTGCCAGCAGCTTACTAGCGGGGGGCGCAGATACGCAGTATTTT. Translating gives CASSLLAGGADTQYF.

V is TRBV2 and J is TRBJ2-7; no definite D call. CDR1 and CDR2 from the germline V gene are SNHLY and FYNNEI. The ends were cut back, 2 bases at V and 2 bases at J, with 13 bases in the middle. CDR3 length: 15 residues. The CDR3 nucleotides read TGTGCCAGCAGTGAATTACCGAGTTTAGCCTACGAGCAGTACTTC. This translates into CASSELPSLAYEQYF.

The chain uses TRBV2 and TRBJ2-7, with TRBD1 as a possible D gene (5 bases). CDR1 and CDR2 (germline): SNHLY, FYNNEI. This CDR3 contains 13 residues. Written as DNA, the CDR3 is TGTGCAGGGGCTCGGAGAGGTAACGACGAGCAGTACTTC. It codes for CAGARRGNDEQYF. The full variable domain, completed using reference TRBV2 and TRBJ2-7, is EPEVTQTPSHQVTQMGQEVILRCVPISNHLYFYWYRQILGQKVEFLVSFYNNEISEKSEIFDDQFSVERPDGSNFTLKIRSTKLEDSAMYFCAGARRGNDEQYFGPGTRLTVT.

V usage is TRBV4-1 and J usage is TRBJ2-2; the match to TRBD2 covers 10 bases. CDR3 length: 16 amino acids. The J segment lost 5 bases and the V segment lost 4 bases, leaving 7 bases of the junction unmatched. The V gene's germline CDR1 is MGHRA and CDR2 YSYEKL. For the CDR3, the DNA is TGCGCCAGCAGCCTTGAAGCGGGGGGGTTAACCGGGGAGCTGTTTTTT. It is translated as CASSLEAGGLTGELFF.